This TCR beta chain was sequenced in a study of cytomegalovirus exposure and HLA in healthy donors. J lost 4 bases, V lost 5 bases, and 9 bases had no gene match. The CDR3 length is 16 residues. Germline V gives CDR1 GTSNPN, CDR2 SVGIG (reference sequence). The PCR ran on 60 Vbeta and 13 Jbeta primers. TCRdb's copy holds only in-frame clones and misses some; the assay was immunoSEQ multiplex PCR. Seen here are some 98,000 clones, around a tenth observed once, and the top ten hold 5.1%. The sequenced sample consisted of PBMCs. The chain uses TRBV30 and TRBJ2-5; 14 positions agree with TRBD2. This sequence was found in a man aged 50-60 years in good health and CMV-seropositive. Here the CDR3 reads CAWRRGLAGARETQYF. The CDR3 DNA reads TGTGCCTGGCGGAGGGGACTAGCGGGAGCTCGAGAGACCCAGTACTTC.